These 18 T cell receptor beta chains were sequenced from one sample in a study of blood T cell repertoires in COVID-19 (dated by TCRdb to the early 2020s). The library was built by means of the immunoSEQ multiplex PCR assay. Here the immuneACCESS table is served through TCRdb, limited to in-frame sequences with V and J called. Missing clones are a known gap in these copies; in checked studies unresolved V genes cover under half, and the rest lacks a known reason. This sample gives around 330,000 clones in total; 88% of them show up just once. Approximately 4% of the sample is held by the ten biggest clonotypes. What was sequenced was peripheral blood. All receptors come from a woman between 45 and 65 years old with active or convalescent COVID-19.

The rearrangement joins TRBV19 to TRBJ2-1; a weak D match, TRBD2 (5 bases). V gave up 6 bases and J gave up 2 bases, with 14 bases separating them. Germline CDR1 LNHDA, CDR2 SQIVND (reference sequence). The CDR3 has 15 residues. The CDR3 loop reads CASRMSGSTYNEQFF. In DNA, the CDR3 is TGTGCCAGTAGGATGTCGGGGTCCACCTACAATGAGCAGTTCTTC.

CDR3 protein: CAWSRTGRINEQYF. The CDR3 DNA reads TGTGCCTGGAGTCGGACAGGGAGGATTAACGAGCAGTACTTC. The chain couples TRBV30 to TRBJ2-7; 8 nucleotides match TRBD1. CDR1 GTSNPN and CDR2 SVGIG come from the germline V gene (reference sequence). This CDR3 comprises 14 residues. The trim removed 2 bases at V and 5 bases at J, leaving 8 bases unmatched.

This chain joins TRBV5-1 and TRBJ2-7, with 9 bases aligning to TRBD1. V dropped 4 bases and J dropped 5; count of bases not matched to a gene: 13. CDR1 and CDR2 from the germline V gene are SGHRS and YFSETQ. The length of the CDR3 is 16 residues. Here the CDR3 DNA reads TGCGCCAGCAGCCCGGAAGGGACAGGGTATCAAAACGAGCAGTACTTC. This sequence encodes CASSPEGTGYQNEQYF.

The V gene is TRBV5-1, the J gene TRBJ1-6, with D uncertain. CDR1 SGHRS and CDR2 YFSETQ come from the germline V gene. The CDR3 spans 16 residues. V lost 0 bases to trimming and J lost 0 bases, with 7 bases between them. The chain's CDR3 is CASSLVESSYNSPLHF. As DNA, the CDR3 is TGCGCCAGCAGCTTGGTAGAGAGCTCCTATAATTCACCCCTCCACTTT.

The chain employs TRBV2 and TRBJ1-6; D remains ambiguous. The CDR3 contains 11 residues. The germline V gene has CDR1 SNHLY and CDR2 FYNNEI. Trimming shortened V by 4 bases and J by 10 bases, and 5 bases separated the two germline ends. The CDR3 DNA reads TGTGCCAGCAGTGGTACATCACCCCTCCACTTT. Its protein product is CASSGTSPLHF.

The J gene is TRBJ1-2, the V gene TRBV9; possibly TRBD1 for D (5 bases). Trimming left V 0 bases short and J 4 bases short, with 16 bases between. The V gene's germline CDR1 is SGDLS and CDR2 YYNGEE. The CDR3 spans 16 residues. The CDR3, as DNA: TGTGCCAGCAGCGTAGGACAAGCGGGACGGCTCTATGGCTACACCTTC. Translating gives CASSVGQAGRLYGYTF.

This rearrangement joins TRBV29-1 to TRBJ2-4, with 10 nucleotides matching TRBD2. Germline CDR1 SQVTM, CDR2 ANQGSEA. CDR3 length: 15 residues. The V and J ends lost 4 bases and 3 bases, in that order; junction bases with no gene match: 6. For the CDR3, the DNA is TGCAGCGTTGTCAAGCGGGGGGGCGACAAAAACATTCAGTACTTC. This sequence encodes CSVVKRGGDKNIQYF. Full variable domain (missing parts from reference TRBV29-1 and TRBJ2-4): SAVISQKPSRDICQRGTSLTIQCQVDSQVTMMFWYRQQPGQSLTLIATANQGSEATYESGFVIDKFPISRPNLTFSTLTVSNMSPEDSSIYLCSVVKRGGDKNIQYFGAGTRLSVL.

The chain employs TRBV5-1 and TRBJ2-1; 11 nucleotides match TRBD1. The CDR3 extends over 15 amino acids. The ends lost 4 bases at V and 8 bases at J; junction bases unmatched: 8. CDR1 SGHRS and CDR2 YFSETQ come from the germline V gene. The CDR3: CASSPGTGGVDEQFF. DNA for the CDR3: TGCGCCAGCAGCCCCGGGACAGGGGGGGTCGATGAGCAGTTCTTC.

This chain connects TRBV7-2 to TRBJ2-2; no clear D gene. Between the trimmed V and J ends, which lost 1 base and 8 bases, there was a span of 8 bases. Germline-derived CDR1 and CDR2 are SGHTA and FQGNSA. This CDR3 is 13 amino acids long. The chain's CDR3 is CASSLVSRGELFF. The CDR3 nucleotides read TGTGCCAGCAGCTTAGTATCTAGGGGGGAGCTGTTTTTT.

The rearrangement links TRBV10-3 to TRBJ1-4; 9 bases line up with TRBD1. Germline lookup yields CDR1 ENHRY and CDR2 SYGVKD. There are 15 residues in the CDR3. Germline trimming cut 4 bases from V and 7 bases from J; bases unmatched to any gene: 7. The chain's CDR3 is CAISGQQGAREKLFF. The CDR3 DNA sequence: TGTGCCATCAGTGGGCAACAGGGGGCGCGTGAAAAACTGTTTTTT.

Here the CDR3 reads CASSLQGRGTEAFF. The CDR3 nucleotides read TGCGCCAGCAGCTTGCAGGGAAGGGGCACTGAAGCTTTCTTT. This sequence joins TRBV5-1 and TRBJ1-1, with a possible D match to TRBD1 (5 bases). In germline, CDR1 is SGHRS, CDR2 YFSETQ. Trimming took off 1 base at V and 4 bases at J, with 11 bases between the two ends. The CDR3 has 14 amino acids.

This chain links TRBV29-1 with TRBJ1-2, with unresolved D. Germline CDR1 is SQVTM and CDR2 is ANQGSEA. This CDR3 is 13 amino acids long. The V and J ends lost 0 bases and 1 base respectively, with 6 bases between them. CDR3 amino acids: CSVEDGINYGYTF. The CDR3 DNA reads TGCAGCGTTGAAGACGGTATTAACTATGGCTACACCTTC. Looking up the rest from reference TRBV29-1 and TRBJ1-2 gives the full variable domain: SAVISQKPSRDICQRGTSLTIQCQVDSQVTMMFWYRQQPGQSLTLIATANQGSEATYESGFVIDKFPISRPNLTFSTLTVSNMSPEDSSIYLCSVEDGINYGYTFGSGTRLTVV.

The chain joins TRBV6-2 or TRBV6-3 to TRBJ2-5; TRBD2 matches 7 bases. CDR1 is MNHEY and CDR2 is SVGEGT in the germline V gene. J lost 5 bases, V lost 5 bases, and 14 bases had no gene match. CDR3 size: 16 residues. The CDR3 nucleotides read TGTGCCAGCAGTGCCGGGACTAAGGACTCGGGGGAGACCCAGTACTTC. This sequence encodes CASSAGTKDSGETQYF.

The chain couples TRBV7-2 to TRBJ1-2; 8 bases match TRBD1. Germline lookup yields CDR1 SGHTA and CDR2 FQGNSA. V shed 1 base, J shed 4 bases, and the junction held 11 bases outside the gene matches. The CDR3 length is 17 residues. CDR3 sequence: CASSLGLGQALLYGYTF. The CDR3 DNA reads TGTGCCAGCAGCTTAGGGCTGGGACAGGCCCTCCTCTATGGCTACACCTTC.

This sequence joins TRBV28 and TRBJ2-6; 8 bases fit TRBD1. V lost 5 bases to trimming and J lost 0 bases; unmatched junction nucleotides: 9. The CDR3 has 18 residues. CDR1 and CDR2 (germline): MDHEN, SYDVKM. CDR3 region: CASSIYRGSRSGANVLTF. The CDR3 nucleotides are TGTGCCAGCAGTATTTACAGGGGGTCCCGCTCTGGGGCCAACGTCCTGACTTTC.

The table lists this clone with a count of one. The rearrangement joins TRBV9 to TRBJ2-1; 9 bases agree with TRBD2. The V and J ends lost 0 bases and 9 bases, in that order; junction bases with no gene match: 4. Germline V gene data show CDR1 as SGDLS and CDR2 as YYNGEE. CDR3 length equals 14 residues. The CDR3 nucleotides are TGTGCCAGCAGCGTAGAGGTAGCGGGGGCTGAGCAGTTCTTC. Residues: CASSVEVAGAEQFF.

This chain connects TRBV28 to TRBJ2-1; 7 bases agree with TRBD2. With 6 bases clipped from V and 2 bases from J, the junction kept 7 bases outside the gene matches. Germline V gene lookup returns CDR1 MDHEN and CDR2 SYDVKM. The CDR3 is 15 residues long. CDR3 protein: CASSSSGGAYNEQFF. For the CDR3, the DNA is TGTGCCAGCAGCTCTAGCGGAGGGGCCTACAATGAGCAGTTCTTC.

As for this clone: A far larger clone is only one base removed, so a read error is likely. The gene calls are TRBV7-2 and TRBJ1-6, with D possibly TRBD1 on 5 matching bases. V shed 2 bases and J shed 7 bases, with 6 bases lying between them. Germline V gene sequence: CDR1 SGHTA, CDR2 FQGNSA. The CDR3 is 13 residues long. In DNA form, the CDR3 reads TGTGCCAGCAGCTTAAGACAGAATTCACCCCTCCACTTT. Its protein product is CASSLRQNSPLHF.